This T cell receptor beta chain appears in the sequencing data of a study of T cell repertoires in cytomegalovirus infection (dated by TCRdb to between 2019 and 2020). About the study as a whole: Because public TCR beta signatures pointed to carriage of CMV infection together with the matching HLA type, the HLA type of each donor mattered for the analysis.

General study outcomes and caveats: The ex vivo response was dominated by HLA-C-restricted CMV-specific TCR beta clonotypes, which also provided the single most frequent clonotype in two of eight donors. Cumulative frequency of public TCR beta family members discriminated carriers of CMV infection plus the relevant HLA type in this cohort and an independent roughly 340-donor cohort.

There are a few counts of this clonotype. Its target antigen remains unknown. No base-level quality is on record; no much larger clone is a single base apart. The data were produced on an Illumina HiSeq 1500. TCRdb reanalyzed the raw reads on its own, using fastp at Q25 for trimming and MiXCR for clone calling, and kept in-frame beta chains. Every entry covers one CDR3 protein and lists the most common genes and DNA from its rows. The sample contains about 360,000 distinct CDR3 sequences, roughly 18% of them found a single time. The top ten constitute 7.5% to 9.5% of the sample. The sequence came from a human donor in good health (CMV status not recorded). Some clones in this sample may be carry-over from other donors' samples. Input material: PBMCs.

The CDR3 sequence is CASSQGLAGGGTQYF. At the DNA level, the sequence is TGCGCCAGCAGCCAAGGGCTAGCCGGGGGCGGGACCCAGTACTTC. The chain was built from TRBV4-3 and TRBJ2-5; the D segment might be TRBD1 or TRBD2, since each matches 6 bases. Sequences LGHNA (CDR1) and YSLEER (CDR2) are obtained from the germline V gene. The CDR3 has 15 amino acids, counting the end cysteine and phenylalanine. The CDR3 DNA has 45 bases and is translated from base 1. Relative to germline, V is 1 base shorter and J is 7 bases shorter, with 16 bases between their ends.